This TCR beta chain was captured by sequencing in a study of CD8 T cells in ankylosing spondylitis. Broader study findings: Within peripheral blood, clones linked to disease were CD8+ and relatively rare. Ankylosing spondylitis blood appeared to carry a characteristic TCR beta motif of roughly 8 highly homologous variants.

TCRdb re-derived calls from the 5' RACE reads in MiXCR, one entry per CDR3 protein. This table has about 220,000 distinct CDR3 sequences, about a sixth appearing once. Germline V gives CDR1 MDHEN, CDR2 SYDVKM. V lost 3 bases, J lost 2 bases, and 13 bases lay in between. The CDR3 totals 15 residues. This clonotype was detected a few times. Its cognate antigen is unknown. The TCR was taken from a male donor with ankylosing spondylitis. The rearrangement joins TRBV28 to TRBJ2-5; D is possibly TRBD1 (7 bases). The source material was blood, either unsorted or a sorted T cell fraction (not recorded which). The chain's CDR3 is CASSFLAGGQETQYF. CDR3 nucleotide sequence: TGTGCCAGCAGTTTTCTGGCAGGGGGGCAAGAGACCCAGTACTTC.